The 26 T cell receptor beta chains in this list originate from one sample, sequenced in a study of blood T cells in healthy people across ages. It was with a sample-barcoded 5' primer and a J-beta primer mix that a second PCR of about 6 to 12 cycles was run. TCRdb called the 5' RACE reads again in MiXCR, with one record for every CDR3 protein. The data hold 800,000 to 1,300,000 distinct CDR3 sequences, with under 30% observed a single time. A further study also used this sample, focusing on T cells of mothers and their children.

The sample consisted of blood. These TCRs come from a girl under 10 years old in good health.

This clonotype was counted only a few times. The chain carries TRBV11-1 and TRBJ2-7; 11 nucleotides agree with TRBD2. Germline V gene lookup returns CDR1 SGHAT and CDR2 FQDESV (reference sequence). The CDR3 runs to 15 residues. The V segment lost 3 bases and the J segment 3 bases; nucleotides outside the gene matches: 4. In DNA, the CDR3 is TGTGCCAGCAGCTTCGGACTAGCGGGCGACTACGAGCAGTACTTC. This gives the protein CASSFGLAGDYEQYF.

This clonotype was observed a few times. The V gene is TRBV29-1, the J gene TRBJ2-4; D may match TRBD1 or TRBD2 (5 bases each). Germline CDR1 reads SQVTM; CDR2 reads ANQGSEA. V lost 5 bases, J lost 7 bases, and 18 bases lay in between. The length of the CDR3 is 14 residues. Here the CDR3 DNA reads TGCAGCGTTTCCGTCGCCGGGACCGCGAACATTCAGTACTTC. Translation: CSVSVAGTANIQYF.

This chain joins TRBV2 and TRBJ2-5, with a weak D call TRBD2 (5 bases). The length of the CDR3 is 12 residues. The V end lost 10 bases, the J end lost 5 bases, and 14 bases lay between the germline ends. Germline V CDR1 and CDR2: SNHLY, FYNNEI. CDR3 coding DNA: TGTGCCACCCGACGGGAAGGGGAGACCCAGTACTTC. Amino acids: CATRREGETQYF.

This clonotype was counted only a few times. The genes are TRBV25-1 and TRBJ2-7; D could derive from TRBD1 or TRBD2 (6 bases each). Germline V gene data show CDR1 as MGHDK and CDR2 as SYGVNS. This CDR3 contains 15 residues. V lost 6 bases and J lost 5, with 20 bases in between. CDR3 DNA: TGTGCCAGCAGCCACGGGACACCCAGGAGGGACGAGCAGTACTTC. It yields the protein CASSHGTPRRDEQYF.

This clonotype was counted only a few times. The chain employs TRBV20-1 and TRBJ1-2; TRBD1 might be the D (5 bases). The germline CDR1 and CDR2 sequences are DFQATT and SNEGSKA (reference sequence). The CDR3 extends over 17 amino acids. V was trimmed by 5 bases and J by 6 bases, leaving 28 bases between them. CDR3 DNA sequence: TGCAGTGCTCCTTTGGGGCACTCCAACGGGGGAAGGGATGGCTACACCTTC. Translating gives CSAPLGHSNGGRDGYTF.

This clonotype has just a few counts. The J gene is TRBJ1-2, the V gene TRBV7-9, with D unresolved. V lost 5 bases and J 0 bases, leaving 16 bases between the germline ends. CDR3 size: 16 residues. Germline CDR1 and CDR2: SEHNR and FQNEAQ (reference sequence). The CDR3 loop reads CASSQLADTSNYGYTF. DNA of the CDR3: TGTGCCAGCAGCCAATTAGCTGACACCTCTAACTATGGCTACACCTTC.

Here the CDR3 reads CASSYPGQGAHEQYF. DNA of the CDR3: TGTGCCAGCAGTTACCCGGGACAGGGGGCCCACGAGCAGTACTTC. V usage is TRBV6-2 or TRBV6-3 and J usage is TRBJ2-7; TRBD1 agrees at 12 bases. The CDR3 extends over 15 amino acids. In germline, CDR1 is MNHEY, CDR2 SVGEGT. Trimming removed 2 bases from V and 5 bases from J; junction bases left unmatched: 4.

The V and J genes are TRBV6-5 and TRBJ1-5; D unresolved. V gave up 6 bases and J gave up 2 bases, with 8 bases separating them. Germline V gene lookup returns CDR1 MNHEY and CDR2 SVGAGI. The CDR3 consists of 13 residues. The CDR3: CASRKRGNQPQHF. The CDR3 DNA follows: TGTGCCAGCAGAAAACGGGGCAATCAGCCCCAGCATTTT.

Only a few counts were recorded for this clonotype. The V call is TRBV12-3 or TRBV12-4, the J call TRBJ2-6, with TRBD2 as a possible D gene (6 bases). Between the trimmed V and J ends, which lost 3 bases and 1 base, there was a span of 10 bases. The CDR3 covers 16 residues. The CDR3 loop reads CASSLDGRSGANVLTF. CDR3 coding DNA: TGTGCCAGCAGTTTGGACGGGAGATCTGGGGCCAACGTCCTGACTTTC.

This clonotype was seen only a few times. This chain connects TRBV20-1 to TRBJ1-5; D unresolved. The V end lost 2 bases, the J end lost 0 bases, and 14 bases lay between the germline ends. This CDR3 has 16 amino acids. Germline CDR1 reads DFQATT; CDR2 reads SNEGSKA (reference sequence). DNA of the CDR3: TGCAGTGCTAGACCTACCATCCAGAGTAGCAATCAGCCCCAGCATTTT. Protein: CSARPTIQSSNQPQHF.

The chain has TRBV14 and TRBJ1-3; D is unresolved. The germline V gene has CDR1 SGHDN and CDR2 FVKESK. Between the trimmed V and J ends, which lost 1 base and 0 bases, there was a span of 16 bases. The CDR3 has 18 residues. The CDR3 loop is CASSQVPGRAHSGNTIYF. CDR3 bases: TGTGCCAGCAGCCAAGTCCCCGGAAGGGCCCACTCTGGAAACACCATATATTTT.

This chain uses TRBV6-1 with TRBJ2-7; D is perhaps TRBD1 or TRBD2 (5 bases each). The CDR3 sequence is 13 residues long. CDR1 is MNHNS, CDR2 SASEGT, per germline. Trimming removed 6 bases from V and 3 bases from J, with 12 bases in between. CDR3 amino acids: CASSGQGLYEQYF. As DNA, the CDR3 is TGTGCCAGCAGCGGACAAGGACTCTACGAGCAGTACTTC.

This clonotype has more than one count but fewer than ten. The rearrangement uses TRBV4-1 and TRBJ2-5; TRBD2 might be the D (5 bases). The CDR3 spans 13 residues. The V gene lost 8 bases and the J gene lost 5 bases, with 15 bases spanning the gap. Germline V CDR1 and CDR2: MGHRA, YSYEKL. CDR3: CASRPMGAETQYF. The CDR3 coding sequence is TGCGCCAGCCGTCCCATGGGAGCGGAGACCCAGTACTTC.

In this sample, this clonotype turned up a few times. The rearrangement uses TRBV20-1 and TRBJ1-1; a weak D match, TRBD1 (5 bases). Germline lookup yields CDR1 DFQATT and CDR2 SNEGSKA (reference sequence). The CDR3 spans 13 residues. V lost 6 bases to trimming and J lost 8 bases, with 19 bases between them. This chain's CDR3 is CSAEQVPTLEAFF. The CDR3 DNA reads as TGCAGTGCGGAACAGGTTCCGACCTTAGAAGCTTTCTTT.

The chain uses TRBV12-3 or TRBV12-4 and TRBJ2-7; D not certain. The V and J ends lost 5 bases and 4 bases respectively, with 15 bases between them. The CDR3 is 14 amino acids. The CDR3 DNA is TGTGCCAGCAGTCCCCTGGGGAACGAGTACGAGCAGTACTTC. Translating gives CASSPLGNEYEQYF.

The chain combines TRBV29-1 with TRBJ2-7; D gene uncertain. The CDR3 has 13 amino acids. Looked up from germline, CDR1 is SQVTM and CDR2 is ANQGSEA. The V end lost 6 bases, the J end lost 1 base, and 13 bases lay between the germline ends. Here the CDR3 DNA reads TGCAGCGTGCTCGACAAGAATTCCTACGAGCAGTACTTC. This sequence encodes CSVLDKNSYEQYF.

The chain recombines TRBV5-6 with TRBJ2-7; TRBD2 matches at 8 bases. The germline gives CDR1 SGHDT, CDR2 YYEEEE. V trimming: 2 bases; J trimming: 5 bases; junction bases outside the gene matches: 9. The CDR3 is 15 residues long. The CDR3 reads CASSFSPGLEDEQYF. DNA for the CDR3: TGTGCCAGCAGCTTTTCACCGGGACTAGAGGACGAGCAGTACTTC.

The chain employs TRBV6-1 and TRBJ2-7; TRBD2 matches at 9 bases. The CDR3 loop spans 17 amino acids. J gave up 0 bases and V 5 bases, and 11 bases lay outside the gene matches. Germline CDR1 and CDR2: MNHNS and SASEGT. CDR3 nucleotide sequence: TGTGCCAGCAGTCCCGGACTAGCGCTTCGTAGCTCCTACGAGCAGTACTTC. It is translated as CASSPGLALRSSYEQYF.

The rearrangement links TRBV14 to TRBJ2-5; perhaps TRBD1 as D (5 bases). The J call may be wrong; the DNA end is better matched by TRBJ2-1. Germline CDR1 SGHDN, CDR2 FVKESK. The CDR3 length is 15 residues. The CDR3 bases are TGTGCCAGCAGCCGATGGGGAATCCCCAGGGATGAGCAGTTCTTC. Protein sequence: CASSRWGIPRDEQFF.

The chain combines TRBV28 with TRBJ2-7; tentatively, D is TRBD1 or TRBD2 (7 bases each). Per germline, CDR1 MDHEN and CDR2 SYDVKM. Trimming stripped 5 bases from V and 0 bases from J, with 20 bases between. The CDR3 totals 17 residues. The CDR3 DNA reads as TGTGCCAGCAGTCCCGCCAGGGGGGGGGCCCGCTCCTACGAGCAGTACTTC. It encodes CASSPARGGARSYEQYF.

This clonotype occurred a few times. The chain uses TRBV5-6 and TRBJ2-3; D remains unclear. Germline-derived CDR1 and CDR2 are SGHDT and YYEEEE. Trimming left V 5 bases short and J 4 bases short, with 8 bases between. The CDR3 totals 12 residues. CDR3 nucleotides: TGTGCCAGCAGATTTAGATCAGATACGCAGTATTTT. It is translated as CASRFRSDTQYF.

V is TRBV20-1 and J is TRBJ2-3; D is undetermined. Trimming cost V 0 bases and J 2 bases, with 12 bases left between them. Germline V gene sequence: CDR1 DFQATT, CDR2 SNEGSKA (reference sequence). CDR3 length: 15 residues. Here the CDR3 reads CSARDKWGYTDTQYF. Here the CDR3 DNA reads TGCAGTGCTAGAGATAAGTGGGGTTACACAGATACGCAGTATTTT.

The chain carries TRBV29-1 and TRBJ2-1; D may be TRBD1 (5 bases). Matching the DNA end better, TRBJ2-5 makes the J call doubtful. The CDR3 sequence is 13 residues long. The germline V gene has CDR1 SQVTM and CDR2 ANQGSEA. The CDR3 sequence is CSVDETVQETQYF. The CDR3 DNA reads TGCAGCGTAGACGAGACAGTCCAAGAGACCCAGTACTTC.

This chain uses TRBV6-1 with TRBJ2-7; D gene ambiguous. The CDR3 runs 15 residues. Germline values: CDR1 MNHNS, CDR2 SASEGT. Trimming pared 3 bases from V and 1 base from J, leaving 13 bases between. The CDR3, as DNA: TGTGCCAGCAGTGAGTTTAGAGTGACTTCCTACGAGCAGTACTTC. Translation: CASSEFRVTSYEQYF.

The chain couples TRBV4-3 to TRBJ1-1; no definite D call. The CDR3 spans 15 residues. CDR1 is LGHNA, CDR2 YSLEER, per germline. V was shortened by 2 bases and J by 5 bases, with 15 bases between the two germline ends. CDR3 sequence reads: CASSQMIFSGTEAFF. The CDR3 DNA follows: TGCGCCAGCAGCCAAATGATATTCAGCGGGACTGAAGCTTTCTTT.

This clonotype was seen only a few times. The chain employs TRBV12-3 or TRBV12-4 and TRBJ1-4, with TRBD1 matching 8 bases. The CDR3 sequence is 14 residues long. V was clipped by 7 bases and J by 8 bases; unmatched bases: 9. DNA of the CDR3: TGTGCCAGCAATAAACAGGGGGGCAGGGAAAAACTGTTTTTT. Residues: CASNKQGGREKLFF.